The 16 T cell receptor beta chains listed next were all sequenced from one sample in a study of cytomegalovirus exposure and HLA in healthy donors. In the PCR, 60 Vbeta and 13 Jbeta primers were used. The table came from immunoSEQ multiplex PCR; TCRdb's copy has only in-frame clones and leaves some out. Of about 120,000 clones detected, 65% to 90% appear once; the ten largest clones hold around 2.2%. The material sequenced was PBMCs. The source is a middle-aged woman in good health and CMV-seronegative.

V usage is TRBV4-3 and J usage is TRBJ2-7, with 7 bases matching TRBD2. Germline V gene sequence: CDR1 LGHNA, CDR2 YSLEER. The trim removed 0 bases at V and 2 bases at J, leaving 10 bases unmatched. The CDR3 consists of 17 residues. The CDR3 here is CASSQDIAGLKTYEQYF. DNA of the CDR3: TGCGCCAGCAGCCAAGATATTGCGGGACTAAAAACCTACGAGCAGTACTTC.

The chain recombines TRBV6-1 with TRBJ1-4, with D unresolved. Trimming removed 6 bases at V and 0 bases at J, with 5 bases between. The CDR3 consists of 13 residues. The V gene's germline CDR1 is MNHNS and CDR2 SASEGT. The CDR3 reads CASRVATNEKLFF. The CDR3 DNA reads TGTGCCAGCAGGGTAGCAACTAATGAAAAACTGTTTTTT.

In DNA form, the CDR3 reads TGTGCCAGCAGCGTAGGGGAGGGGCGCATCCACGAGCAGTACTTC. It is translated as CASSVGEGRIHEQYF. This rearrangement joins TRBV9 to TRBJ2-7; TRBD2 matches at 7 bases. In germline, CDR1 is SGDLS, CDR2 YYNGEE. The CDR3 runs to 15 residues. The V segment lost 0 bases and the J segment 5 bases; nucleotides outside the gene matches: 8.

This chain joins TRBV9 and TRBJ2-5; 9 positions match TRBD2. J was trimmed by 2 bases and V by 2 bases; bases with no gene match: 7. Germline V CDR1 and CDR2: SGDLS, YYNGEE. The CDR3 has 16 residues. The CDR3 reads CASSVNSGGPQETQYF. CDR3 DNA sequence: TGTGCCAGCAGCGTCAATAGCGGGGGCCCTCAAGAGACCCAGTACTTC.

This chain connects TRBV19 to TRBJ2-3, with 10 bases aligning to TRBD2. The CDR3 contains 13 residues. Trimming at V came to 8 bases and at J to 3 bases, leaving 2 bases not matched to a gene. Germline lookup yields CDR1 LNHDA and CDR2 SQIVND (reference sequence). The CDR3 region is CASRTSGTDTQYF. For the CDR3, the DNA is TGTGCCAGTCGGACTAGCGGAACAGATACGCAGTATTTT.

This chain uses TRBV6-5 with TRBJ2-6; TRBD1 matches at 8 bases. In germline, CDR1 is MNHEY, CDR2 SVGAGI. The CDR3 loop spans 15 amino acids. Germline trimming cut 6 bases from V and 9 bases from J; bases unmatched to any gene: 10. For the CDR3, the DNA is TGTGCCAGCAGCCCGAGACAGGGGCTGCTCAACGTCCTGACTTTC. It codes for CASSPRQGLLNVLTF.

Note on this clone: The sample carries other DNA sequences with the same CDR3. The gene calls are TRBV28 and TRBJ1-2; possible D gene TRBD1, 5 bases. The germline CDR1 and CDR2 sequences are MDHEN and SYDVKM. The CDR3 runs to 13 residues. The ends were cut back, 2 bases at V and 4 bases at J, with 8 bases in the middle. CDR3 protein: CASSLQGGYGYTF. The CDR3 DNA reads as TGTGCCAGCAGTTTACAGGGTGGCTATGGCTACACCTTC.

This chain uses TRBV4-1 with TRBJ2-3; a weak D match, TRBD2 (5 bases). There are 14 residues in the CDR3. Trimming stripped 1 base from V and 2 bases from J, with 7 bases between. The germline V gene encodes CDR1 MGHRA and CDR2 YSYEKL. The CDR3, as DNA: TGCGCCAGCAGCCAAGTGAGGGCCACAGATACGCAGTATTTT. As protein: CASSQVRATDTQYF.

The J gene is TRBJ1-2, the V gene TRBV19; 12 nucleotides agree with TRBD1. Germline CDR1 LNHDA, CDR2 SQIVND (reference sequence). The CDR3 sequence is 13 residues long. With V trimmed by 11 bases and J by 7 bases, 8 bases remained unmatched. The CDR3 region has the DNA TGTGCCTCGAGGGGACAGGGGGCTTCTGGCTACACCTTC. As protein: CASRGQGASGYTF.

The chain links TRBV7-9 to TRBJ1-2; no reliable D call. Germline CDR1 and CDR2: SEHNR and FQNEAQ (reference sequence). V was shortened by 5 bases and J by 3 bases, with 4 bases between the two germline ends. The CDR3 loop spans 11 amino acids. The CDR3 region has the DNA TGTGCCAGCAGCCAGGACTATGGCTACACCTTC. Amino acid sequence: CASSQDYGYTF.

The chain is built from TRBV6-5 and TRBJ1-3, with D possibly being TRBD1 (6 bases). The CDR3 sequence is 15 residues long. Germline V CDR1 and CDR2: MNHEY, SVGAGI. V shed 0 bases and J shed 2 bases, with 8 bases lying between them. The CDR3 sequence: CASSYSRDTGNTIYF. The CDR3 nucleotides read TGTGCCAGCAGTTACTCCCGGGACACTGGAAACACCATATATTTT.

The CDR3 protein is CASSTFQGLVTYEQYF. DNA of the CDR3: TGTGCCAGCAGCACCTTCCAGGGTTTAGTAACCTACGAGCAGTACTTC. This chain connects TRBV5-4 to TRBJ2-7, with D possibly matching TRBD1 (5 bases). The CDR3 runs 16 residues. Trimming took 4 bases from V and 2 from J, leaving 19 bases between them. The germline CDR1 and CDR2 sequences are SGHNT and YYREEE (reference sequence). The variable domain in full, with the rest retrieved from reference TRBV5-4 and TRBJ2-7, is ETGVTQSPTHLIKTRGQQVTLRCSSQSGHNTVSWYQQALGQGPQFIFQYYREEENGRGNFPPRFSGLQFPNYSSELNVNALELDDSALYLCASSTFQGLVTYEQYFGPGTRLTVT.

This clone was counted only a few times. The chain has TRBV5-1 and TRBJ1-5; D is undetermined. The V gene lost 1 base and the J gene lost 6 bases, with 17 bases spanning the gap. The CDR3 has 16 amino acids. Germline V gene sequence: CDR1 SGHRS, CDR2 YFSETQ. This CDR3 is CASSLQPGWAGQPQHF. For the CDR3, the DNA is TGCGCCAGCAGCTTGCAGCCGGGATGGGCCGGTCAGCCCCAGCATTTT.

The J gene is TRBJ2-2, the V gene TRBV7-2; 10 bases agree with TRBD1. Germline V gene lookup returns CDR1 SGHTA and CDR2 FQGNSA. CDR3 length: 16 residues. The V segment lost 3 bases and the J segment 6 bases; nucleotides outside the gene matches: 7. This chain's CDR3 is CASSLGLGQGAGELFF. In DNA form, the CDR3 reads TGTGCCAGCAGCTTGGGATTAGGACAGGGGGCCGGGGAGCTGTTTTTT.

In DNA, the CDR3 is TGTGCCAGCTCAGAAGGACAAGACACTGAAGCTTTCTTT. Translated: CASSEGQDTEAFF. This rearrangement joins TRBV18 to TRBJ1-1; tentatively, D is TRBD1 (5 bases). CDR3 length: 13 amino acids. V lost 5 bases and J 3 bases, leaving 10 bases between the germline ends. CDR1 and CDR2 (germline): KGHSH, LQKENI.

The chain carries TRBV27 and TRBJ2-7; 10 bases agree with TRBD1. Trimming took 7 bases from V and 3 from J; bases not matched to a gene: 6. CDR3 length: 14 residues. Germline assignment: CDR1 MNHEY and CDR2 SMNVEV (reference sequence). The CDR3 sequence is CASKLGQGNYEQYF. CDR3 sequence (DNA): TGTGCCAGCAAACTGGGACAGGGGAACTACGAGCAGTACTTC.